Listed here is a single TCR beta chain. What it recognizes is unknown. Produced via immunoSEQ multiplex PCR; TCRdb's table is partial and in-frame only. The data show tens of thousands of clones, with 60% to 85% seen just once and around 5.8% held by the top ten. This specimen belongs to a study of a mutant IDH1 vaccine in newly diagnosed glioma. As to time point: week 23, last vaccination. What each vaccine dose contained was 300 ug of mutant IDH1 20-mer peptide, accompanied by topical imiquimod. The sequence was collected from a woman aged 40 to 50 with glioma. Some clones in this sample may be carry-over from other donors' samples. The source material was PBMCs, sampled from a glioma patient whose treatment included an IDH1 peptide vaccine.

The CDR3 spells CASSVTGAQTLGGYTF. The CDR3, as DNA: TGTGCCAGCAGCGTGACAGGGGCACAAACCTTGGGCGGCTACACCTTC. The chain links TRBV9 to TRBJ1-2; 8 bases line up with TRBD1. The CDR3 contains 16 residues. Germline lookup yields CDR1 SGDLS and CDR2 YYNGEE. The V segment lost 2 bases and the J segment 8 bases; nucleotides outside the gene matches: 14.